Shown below are 29 T cell receptor beta chains from a single sample sequenced in a study of shared clonotypes between healthy human individuals. Assay used: immunoSEQ multiplex PCR; TCRdb lists only in-frame clones, some missing. The table lists some 2.1 million clones, about 95% of them singletons. Naive CD8 populations comprised CD45RO-negative cells positively selected for CCR7, excluding terminally differentiated effector memory CD45RA+ cells. Specimen: naive CD8+ T cells sorted from blood. These TCRs come from a man aged 18-30 years in good health.

Note on this clone: Other DNA sequences in the sample encode the same CDR3. V is TRBV7-9 and J is TRBJ2-7; maybe TRBD2 (6 bases). This CDR3 has 12 residues. Germline CDR1 and CDR2: SEHNR and FQNEAQ (reference sequence). The V gene lost 5 bases and the J gene lost 4 bases, with 9 bases spanning the gap. The CDR3 DNA sequence: TGTGCCAGCAGCGAAGGGACTTACGAGCAGTACTTC. Protein sequence: CASSEGTYEQYF. The complete variable domain, with remaining parts taken from reference TRBV7-9 and TRBJ2-7, reads DTGVSQNPRHKITKRGQNVTFRCDPISEHNRLYWYRQTLGQGPEFLTYFQNEAQLEKSRLLSDRFSAERPKGSFSTLEIQRTEQGDSAMYLCASSEGTYEQYFGPGTRLTVT.

This chain joins TRBV6-1 and TRBJ1-2; TRBD1 matches at 8 bases. This CDR3 is 14 amino acids long. In germline, CDR1 is MNHNS, CDR2 SASEGT. J was trimmed by 8 bases and V by 6 bases; bases with no gene match: 11. This chain's CDR3 is CASRYIGQGEGYTF. The CDR3 DNA reads as TGTGCCAGCAGGTACATCGGACAGGGAGAGGGCTACACCTTC.

The chain is built from TRBV4-1 and TRBJ2-7; 7 bases line up with TRBD2. There are 15 residues in the CDR3. Germline CDR1 reads MGHRA; CDR2 reads YSYEKL. Losses at the gene ends were 5 bases for V and 4 bases for J; bases not matched to a gene: 11. CDR3 sequence: CASSVGLAASYEQYF. DNA for the CDR3: TGCGCCAGCAGCGTGGGGCTAGCGGCCTCGTACGAGCAGTACTTC.

V gene TRBV9 combines with J gene TRBJ1-3, with a possible D match to TRBD1 (6 bases). This CDR3 spans 17 amino acids. Germline lookup yields CDR1 SGDLS and CDR2 YYNGEE. The V and J ends lost 0 bases and 1 base respectively, with 14 bases between them. The CDR3 loop is CASSVATQDSSGNTIYF. The CDR3 nucleotides read TGTGCCAGCAGCGTAGCAACACAGGACAGTTCTGGAAACACCATATATTTT.

The V gene is TRBV12-5, the J gene TRBJ2-5, with D perhaps being TRBD1 or TRBD2 (6 bases each). CDR1 and CDR2 (germline): LGHNT, FRNRAP. The V end lost 3 bases, the J end lost 3 bases, and 8 bases lay between the germline ends. The CDR3 loop spans 13 amino acids. CDR3 sequence: CASGLGGKETQYF. The CDR3 coding sequence is TGTGCTAGTGGTTTAGGGGGGAAAGAGACCCAGTACTTC.

The V and J genes are TRBV28 and TRBJ2-1, with TRBD2 identical over 11 bases. This CDR3 has 15 residues. J lost 7 bases, V lost 6 bases, and 8 bases had no gene match. Germline assignment: CDR1 MDHEN and CDR2 SYDVKM. The CDR3 nucleotides are TGTGCCAGCAGCTCTACTAGCGGGAGCGAGAATGAGCAGTTCTTC. Translating it yields CASSSTSGSENEQFF. The whole variable domain, remainder taken from reference TRBV28 and TRBJ2-1, is DVKVTQSSRYLVKRTGEKVFLECVQDMDHENMFWYRQDPGLGLRLIYFSYDVKMKEKGDIPEGYSVSREKKERFSLILESASTNQTSMYLCASSSTSGSENEQFFGPGTRLTVL.

In its sample, this clone was seen a few times. The rearrangement joins TRBV2 to TRBJ1-1; D ambiguous. Germline CDR1 is SNHLY and CDR2 is FYNNEI. The CDR3 runs to 11 residues. V shed 7 bases and J shed 1 base, with 4 bases lying between them. As DNA, the CDR3 is TGTGCCAGCATGGAGAACACTGAAGCTTTCTTT. Encoded protein: CASMENTEAFF.

The rearrangement uses TRBV7-9 and TRBJ1-3, with D uncertain. Germline CDR1 and CDR2: SEHNR and FQNEAQ (reference sequence). The CDR3 sequence is 17 residues long. Deletions cut 1 base from V and 0 bases from J, with 13 bases between. CDR3 nucleotides: TGTGCCAGCAGCTTAGGCGGCTTACCTAGCTCTGGAAACACCATATATTTT. Encoded protein: CASSLGGLPSSGNTIYF.

The chain couples TRBV4-3 to TRBJ2-1; perhaps TRBD1 as D (5 bases). There are 17 residues in the CDR3. Per the germline V gene, CDR1 is LGHNA and CDR2 is YSLEER. Trimming pared 0 bases from V and 8 bases from J, leaving 20 bases between. The CDR3 DNA is TGCGCCAGCAGCCAAGATAGGAGTGGGGCCAGGGTCCATGAGCAGTTCTTC. Translation: CASSQDRSGARVHEQFF.

This clone was detected only once. Additional DNA sequences in this sample encode the identical CDR3. The CDR3 loop reads CASSSGQGDSPLHF. In nucleotides, the CDR3 is TGTGCCAGCAGCTCCGGACAGGGCGATTCACCCCTCCACTTT. This rearrangement joins TRBV7-9 to TRBJ1-6; the match to TRBD1 covers 8 bases. After removal of 4 bases from V and 8 bases from J, the junction contained 4 bases not matched to a gene. From germline, CDR1 is SEHNR and CDR2 FQNEAQ (reference sequence). The CDR3 has 14 amino acids.

The chain carries TRBV4-1 and TRBJ1-6, with D uncertain. The CDR3 loop spans 15 amino acids. CDR1 is MGHRA and CDR2 is YSYEKL in the germline V gene. Deletions cut 2 bases from V and 6 bases from J, with 11 bases between. CDR3 nucleotides: TGCGCCAGCAGCCAACAGAAGGGCCCTAATTCACCCCTCCACTTT. It codes for CASSQQKGPNSPLHF.

As concerns this clone: This CDR3 is also generated by other DNA sequences in the sample. The chain uses TRBV7-6 and TRBJ2-7, with 10 bases aligning to TRBD1. The CDR3 is made up of 14 amino acids. Trimming at V came to 5 bases and at J to 3 bases, leaving 4 bases not matched to a gene. Looked up from germline, CDR1 is SGHVS and CDR2 is FNYEAQ. CDR3 in DNA: TGTGCCAGCAGCGCACGGGACAGGGGCTACGAGCAGTACTTC. This gives the protein CASSARDRGYEQYF.

This chain links TRBV7-9 with TRBJ2-3; TRBD2 matches at 7 bases. Germline V CDR1 and CDR2: SEHNR, FQNEAQ (reference sequence). This CDR3 comprises 14 residues. V lost 4 bases and J lost 8; bases outside the gene matches: 9. The DNA for the CDR3 is TGTGCCAGCAGCTCTCCAGGGAGGGAAGGTACGCAGTATTTT. Protein: CASSSPGREGTQYF. Supplemented by reference TRBV7-9 and TRBJ2-3, the full variable domain reads DTGVSQNPRHKITKRGQNVTFRCDPISEHNRLYWYRQTLGQGPEFLTYFQNEAQLEKSRLLSDRFSAERPKGSFSTLEIQRTEQGDSAMYLCASSSPGREGTQYFGPGTRLTVL.

This chain links TRBV6-1 with TRBJ1-1; D remains ambiguous. V was cut by 0 bases and J by 2 bases, with 7 bases left in between. Germline CDR1 MNHNS, CDR2 SASEGT. The CDR3 runs 14 residues. The CDR3 DNA is TGTGCCAGCAGTGAAGCCCCAGCTAACACTGAAGCTTTCTTT. Translation gives CASSEAPANTEAFF.

The chain is built from TRBV7-2 and TRBJ2-7; D may be TRBD1 or TRBD2 (5 bases each). The CDR3 runs 13 residues. Trimming stripped 8 bases from V and 5 bases from J, with 16 bases between. Germline V CDR1 and CDR2: SGHTA, FQGNSA. CDR3: CASRLRDVNEQYF. The CDR3 nucleotides read TGTGCCAGCCGCCTCCGGGACGTAAACGAGCAGTACTTC. The full variable domain, completed using reference TRBV7-2 and TRBJ2-7, is GAGVSQSPSNKVTEKGKDVELRCDPISGHTALYWYRQSLGQGLEFLIYFQGNSAPDKSGLPSDRFSAERTGGSVSTLTIQRTQQEDSAVYLCASRLRDVNEQYFGPGTRLTVT.

The rearrangement joins TRBV19 to TRBJ2-2; 9 nucleotides align to TRBD2. This CDR3 spans 18 amino acids. V shed 7 bases, J shed 7 bases, and the junction held 19 bases outside the gene matches. Germline V lookup: CDR1 LNHDA, CDR2 SQIVND (reference sequence). The CDR3 sequence is CASTSTIPGLASGGELFF. The CDR3, as DNA: TGTGCCAGTACTTCGACAATTCCGGGACTAGCTTCCGGCGGGGAGCTGTTTTTT.

The chain joins TRBV4-1 to TRBJ1-2; tentative D call: TRBD1 (5 bases). Germline CDR1 is MGHRA and CDR2 is YSYEKL. The CDR3 extends over 17 amino acids. The V end was cut by 4 bases, the J end by 3 bases, with 21 bases between. The CDR3 here is CASSPGSAGPGHYGYTF. The CDR3 region has the DNA TGCGCCAGCAGCCCCGGGTCCGCGGGTCCAGGGCACTATGGCTACACCTTC.

The chain joins TRBV27 to TRBJ1-1; tentative D call: TRBD1 (5 bases). CDR3 size: 14 residues. Germline V gives CDR1 MNHEY, CDR2 SMNVEV (reference sequence). The ends were cut back, 2 bases at V and 5 bases at J, with 12 bases in the middle. The CDR3 DNA sequence: TGTGCCAGCAGTTTAGGACCGGGGGGGACTGAAGCTTTCTTT. Translating gives CASSLGPGGTEAFF.

CDR3 coding DNA: TGCGCCAGCAGCCAAGTAAAGGGGGCCCTCTACGAGCAGTACTTC. It is translated as CASSQVKGALYEQYF. The chain employs TRBV4-1 and TRBJ2-7; TRBD1 matches at 7 bases. Germline-derived CDR1 and CDR2 are MGHRA and YSYEKL. Germline trimming cut 1 base from V and 3 bases from J; bases unmatched to any gene: 6. The CDR3 extends over 15 amino acids.

The rearrangement links TRBV5-4 to TRBJ2-3, with 12 bases lining up with TRBD2. V shed 4 bases and J 4 bases; nucleotides not matched to a gene: 7. From germline, CDR1 is SGHNT and CDR2 YYREEE (reference sequence). This CDR3 region has 16 residues. Here the CDR3 DNA reads TGTGCCAGCAGCGCCCTAGCGGGAGGGCCATCAGATACGCAGTATTTT. Its translation: CASSALAGGPSDTQYF.

The rearrangement joins TRBV29-1 to TRBJ2-5; perhaps TRBD1 as D (5 bases). Germline assignment: CDR1 SQVTM and CDR2 ANQGSEA. The length of the CDR3 is 12 residues. Trimming took off 4 bases at V and 1 base at J, with 7 bases between the two ends. The CDR3: CSVVDSQETQYF. As DNA, the CDR3 is TGCAGCGTTGTCGACAGCCAAGAGACCCAGTACTTC.

This sequence joins TRBV7-9 and TRBJ2-5, with D possibly being TRBD2 (6 bases). The CDR3 contains 16 residues. The germline gives CDR1 SEHNR, CDR2 FQNEAQ (reference sequence). Trimming pared 5 bases from V and 3 bases from J, leaving 19 bases between. The CDR3 coding sequence is TGTGCCAGCAGCCGTACCCGGGACTGGGGAAAAGAGACCCAGTACTTC. Amino acids: CASSRTRDWGKETQYF.

The sample holds one count of this clone. The rearrangement links TRBV4-1 to TRBJ2-2; D possibly corresponds to TRBD2 (5 bases). V shed 1 base and J shed 6 bases, with 12 bases lying between them. The CDR3 length is 15 residues. Per germline, CDR1 MGHRA and CDR2 YSYEKL. DNA of the CDR3: TGCGCCAGCAGCCAAGTCCTAGCAGCCCCCGGGGAGCTGTTTTTT. Protein: CASSQVLAAPGELFF.

V is TRBV6-1 and J is TRBJ2-3, with D possibly TRBD1 on 6 matching bases. In germline, CDR1 is MNHNS, CDR2 SASEGT. The CDR3 spans 15 residues. V was trimmed by 4 bases and J by 0 bases, leaving 11 bases between them. CDR3 coding DNA: TGTGCCAGCAGTGCAACAGGGTACAGCACAGATACGCAGTATTTT. This codes for CASSATGYSTDTQYF.

The rearrangement uses TRBV5-1 and TRBJ2-7, with D unclear. The length of the CDR3 is 14 residues. Between the trimmed V and J ends, which lost 0 bases and 3 bases, there was a span of 10 bases. The germline V gene encodes CDR1 SGHRS and CDR2 YFSETQ. The CDR3 DNA reads as TGCGCCAGCAGCTTGGGACCCGCACACTACGAGCAGTACTTC. It translates to CASSLGPAHYEQYF.

This chain links TRBV19 with TRBJ1-2, with D hard to call. This CDR3 has 9 residues. CDR1 and CDR2 from the germline V gene are LNHDA and SQIVND (reference sequence). V gave up 5 bases and J gave up 12 bases, with 7 bases separating them. CDR3 bases: TGTGCCAGTAGTGGTTTACACACCTTC. It encodes CASSGLHTF.

The rearrangement links TRBV15 to TRBJ1-1; D is uncertain. Between the trimmed V and J ends, which lost 3 bases and 4 bases, there was a span of 18 bases. The CDR3 is 16 amino acids. CDR1 is LNHNV, CDR2 YYDKDF, per germline (reference sequence). CDR3 in DNA: TGTGCCACCAGCAGCGCCGGGATGATGGGGTTCACTGAAGCTTTCTTT. Amino acids: CATSSAGMMGFTEAFF.

The chain carries TRBV11-2 and TRBJ2-1; maybe TRBD1 (6 bases). CDR3 length: 14 residues. V gave up 6 bases and J gave up 6 bases, with 15 bases separating them. Germline V gene sequence: CDR1 SGHAT, CDR2 FQNNGV. The CDR3 here is CASRHLGTFNEQFF. The CDR3, as DNA: TGTGCCAGCAGACACCTCGGGACATTCAATGAGCAGTTCTTC.

V usage is TRBV7-9 and J usage is TRBJ2-7; TRBD2 matches at 11 bases. The ends lost 5 bases at V and 5 bases at J; junction bases unmatched: 2. The CDR3 runs 13 residues. Germline V gives CDR1 SEHNR, CDR2 FQNEAQ (reference sequence). Here the CDR3 reads CASSLTSGDEQYF. DNA for the CDR3: TGTGCCAGCAGCCTGACTAGCGGGGACGAGCAGTACTTC.